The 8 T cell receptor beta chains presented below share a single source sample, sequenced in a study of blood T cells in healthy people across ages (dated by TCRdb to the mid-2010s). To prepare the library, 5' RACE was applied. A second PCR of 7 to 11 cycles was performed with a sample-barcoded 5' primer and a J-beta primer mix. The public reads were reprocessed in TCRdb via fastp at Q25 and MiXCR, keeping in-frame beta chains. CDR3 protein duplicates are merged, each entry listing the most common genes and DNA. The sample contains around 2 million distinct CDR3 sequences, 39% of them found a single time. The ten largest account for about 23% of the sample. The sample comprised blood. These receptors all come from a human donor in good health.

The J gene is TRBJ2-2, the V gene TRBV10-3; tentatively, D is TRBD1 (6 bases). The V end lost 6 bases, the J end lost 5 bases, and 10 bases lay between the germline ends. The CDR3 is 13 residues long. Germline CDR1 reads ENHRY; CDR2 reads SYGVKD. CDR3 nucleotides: TGTGCCATCAGAGCAGGGGATACCGGGGAGCTGTTTTTT. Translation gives CAIRAGDTGELFF.

CDR3 sequence reads: CASWDRGIYEQYF. The CDR3 nucleotides read TGTGCCAGCTGGGACAGGGGCATCTACGAGCAGTACTTC. The rearrangement links TRBV28 to TRBJ2-7; 10 bases map to TRBD1. This CDR3 has 13 residues. The V segment lost 8 bases and the J segment 3 bases; nucleotides outside the gene matches: 4. Germline CDR1 MDHEN, CDR2 SYDVKM.

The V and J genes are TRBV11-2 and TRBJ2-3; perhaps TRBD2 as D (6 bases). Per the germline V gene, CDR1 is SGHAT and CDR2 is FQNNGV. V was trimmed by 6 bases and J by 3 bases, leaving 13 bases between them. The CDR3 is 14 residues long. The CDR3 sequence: CASRGLSGTDTQYF. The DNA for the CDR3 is TGTGCCAGCAGAGGCCTTAGCGGAACAGATACGCAGTATTTT.

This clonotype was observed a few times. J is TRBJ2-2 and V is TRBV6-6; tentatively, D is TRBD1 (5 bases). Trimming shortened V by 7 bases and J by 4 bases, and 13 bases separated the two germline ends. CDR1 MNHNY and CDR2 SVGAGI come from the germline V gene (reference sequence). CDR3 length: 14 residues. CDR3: CASTLSRVTGELFF. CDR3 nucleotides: TGTGCCAGCACTCTAAGCAGGGTCACCGGGGAGCTGTTTTTT.

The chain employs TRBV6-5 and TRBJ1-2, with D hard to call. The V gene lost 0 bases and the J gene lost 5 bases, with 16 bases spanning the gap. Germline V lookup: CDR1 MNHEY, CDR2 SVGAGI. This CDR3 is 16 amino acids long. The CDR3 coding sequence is TGTGCCAGCAGTTACTCGATGTCCTTAGGCTTTTATGGCTACACCTTC. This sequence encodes CASSYSMSLGFYGYTF.

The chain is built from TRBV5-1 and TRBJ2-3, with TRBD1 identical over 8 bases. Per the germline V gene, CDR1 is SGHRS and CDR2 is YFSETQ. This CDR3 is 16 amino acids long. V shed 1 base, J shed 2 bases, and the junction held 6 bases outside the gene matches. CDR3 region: CASSLSGTGTTDTQYF. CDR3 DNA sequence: TGCGCCAGCAGCTTGTCTGGGACAGGTACCACAGATACGCAGTATTTT.

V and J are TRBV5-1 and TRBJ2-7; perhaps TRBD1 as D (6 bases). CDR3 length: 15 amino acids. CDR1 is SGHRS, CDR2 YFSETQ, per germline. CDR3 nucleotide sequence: TGCGGCACCACACAGGGTTTTGGGAACTCCTACGAGCAGTACTTC. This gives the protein CGTTQGFGNSYEQYF.

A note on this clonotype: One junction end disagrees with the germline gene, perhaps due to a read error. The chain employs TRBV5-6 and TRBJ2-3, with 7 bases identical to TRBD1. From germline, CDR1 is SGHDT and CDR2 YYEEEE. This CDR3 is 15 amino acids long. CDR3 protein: CASSLGRQGSDTQYF. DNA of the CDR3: TGTGCTAGCAGCTTGGGTAGACAGGGATCCGATACGCAGTATTTT.